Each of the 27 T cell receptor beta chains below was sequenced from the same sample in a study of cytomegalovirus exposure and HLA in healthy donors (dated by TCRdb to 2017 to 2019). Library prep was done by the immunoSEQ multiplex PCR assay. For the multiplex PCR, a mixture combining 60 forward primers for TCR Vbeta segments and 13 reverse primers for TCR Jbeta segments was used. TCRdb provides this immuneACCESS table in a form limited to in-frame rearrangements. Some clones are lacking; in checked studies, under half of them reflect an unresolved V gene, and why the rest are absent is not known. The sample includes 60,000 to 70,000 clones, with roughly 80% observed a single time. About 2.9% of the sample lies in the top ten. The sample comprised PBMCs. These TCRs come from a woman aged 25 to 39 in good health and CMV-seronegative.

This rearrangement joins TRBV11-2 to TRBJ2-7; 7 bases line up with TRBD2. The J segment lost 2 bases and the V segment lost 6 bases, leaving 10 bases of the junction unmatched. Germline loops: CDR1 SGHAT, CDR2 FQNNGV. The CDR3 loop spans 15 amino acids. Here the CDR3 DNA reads TGTGCCAGCAGTTCCAGGGAGGGACTACCCTACGAGCAGTACTTC. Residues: CASSSREGLPYEQYF. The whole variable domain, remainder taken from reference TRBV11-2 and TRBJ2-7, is EAGVAQSPRYKIIEKRQSVAFWCNPISGHATLYWYQQILGQGPKLLIQFQNNGVVDDSQLPKDRFSAERLKGVDSTLKIQPAKLEDSAVYLCASSSREGLPYEQYFGPGTRLTVT.

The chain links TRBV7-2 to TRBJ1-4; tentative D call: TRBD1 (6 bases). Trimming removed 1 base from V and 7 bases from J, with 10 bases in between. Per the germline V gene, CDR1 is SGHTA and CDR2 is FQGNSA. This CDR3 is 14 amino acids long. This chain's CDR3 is CASSLDRAGEKLFF. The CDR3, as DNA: TGTGCCAGCAGCTTAGACAGGGCGGGTGAAAAACTGTTTTTT.

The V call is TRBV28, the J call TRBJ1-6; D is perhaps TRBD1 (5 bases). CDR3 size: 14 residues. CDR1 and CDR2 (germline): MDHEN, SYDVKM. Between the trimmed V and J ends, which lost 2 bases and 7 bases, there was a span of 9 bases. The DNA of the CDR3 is TGTGCCAGCAGTTTACGGCAGGGAAATTCACCCCTCCACTTT. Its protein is CASSLRQGNSPLHF.

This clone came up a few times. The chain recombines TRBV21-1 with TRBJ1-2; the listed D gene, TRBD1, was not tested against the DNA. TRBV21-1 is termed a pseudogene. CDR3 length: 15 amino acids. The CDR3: CATRRRRQGAGGYTF. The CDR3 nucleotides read TGTGCCACCCGCAGGCGACGACAGGGGGCGGGGGGCTACACCTTC.

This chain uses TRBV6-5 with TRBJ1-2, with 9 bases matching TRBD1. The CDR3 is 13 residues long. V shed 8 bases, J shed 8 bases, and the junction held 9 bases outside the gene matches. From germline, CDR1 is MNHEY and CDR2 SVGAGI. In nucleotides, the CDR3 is TGTGCCAGCCGATACGGGACAGGGTACGGCTACACCTTC. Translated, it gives CASRYGTGYGYTF.

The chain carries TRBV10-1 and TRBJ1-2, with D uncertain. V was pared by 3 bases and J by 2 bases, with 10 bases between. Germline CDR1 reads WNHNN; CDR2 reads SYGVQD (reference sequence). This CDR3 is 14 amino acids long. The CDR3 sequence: CASSEHGRNYGYTF. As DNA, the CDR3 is TGCGCCAGCAGTGAACACGGCAGGAACTATGGCTACACCTTC.

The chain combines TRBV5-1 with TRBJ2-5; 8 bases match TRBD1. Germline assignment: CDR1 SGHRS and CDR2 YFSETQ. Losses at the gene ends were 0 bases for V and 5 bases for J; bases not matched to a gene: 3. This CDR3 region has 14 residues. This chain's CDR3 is CASSLDWDRETQYF. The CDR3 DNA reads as TGCGCCAGCAGCTTGGACTGGGACAGGGAGACCCAGTACTTC.

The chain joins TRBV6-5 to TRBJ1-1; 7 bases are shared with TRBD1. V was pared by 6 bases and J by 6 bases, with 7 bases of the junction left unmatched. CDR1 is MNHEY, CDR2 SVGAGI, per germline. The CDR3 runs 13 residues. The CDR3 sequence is CASRTTGMAEAFF. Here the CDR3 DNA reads TGTGCCAGCAGGACGACAGGGATGGCTGAAGCTTTCTTT.

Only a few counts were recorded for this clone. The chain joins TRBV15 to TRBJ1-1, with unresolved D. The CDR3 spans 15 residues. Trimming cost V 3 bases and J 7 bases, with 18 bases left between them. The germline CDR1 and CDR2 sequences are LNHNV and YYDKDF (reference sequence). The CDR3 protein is CATSRGEGTPIEAFF. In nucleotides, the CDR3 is TGTGCCACCAGCAGGGGAGAGGGAACCCCGATTGAAGCTTTCTTT.

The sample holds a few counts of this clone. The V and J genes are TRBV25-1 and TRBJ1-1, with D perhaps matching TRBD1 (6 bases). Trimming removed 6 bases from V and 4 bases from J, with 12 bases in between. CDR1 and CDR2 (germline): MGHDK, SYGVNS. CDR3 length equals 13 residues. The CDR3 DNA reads TGTGCCAGCAGCGGAACAGGGTTCACTGAAGCTTTCTTT. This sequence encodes CASSGTGFTEAFF.

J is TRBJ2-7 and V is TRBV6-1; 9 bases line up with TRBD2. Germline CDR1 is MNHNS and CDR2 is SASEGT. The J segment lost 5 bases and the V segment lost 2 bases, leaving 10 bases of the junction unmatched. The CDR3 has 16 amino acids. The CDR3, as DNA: TGTGCCAGCAGTGAACTGGCGGGGGGGCGGGGAGACGAGCAGTACTTC. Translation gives CASSELAGGRGDEQYF.

Written as DNA, the CDR3 is TGTGCCAGCAGCTCACCCCTAGCGGGGGCCTACAATGAGCAGTTCTTC. Translating gives CASSSPLAGAYNEQFF. The genes are TRBV6-6 and TRBJ2-1; TRBD2 aligns across 10 bases. In germline, CDR1 is MNHNY, CDR2 SVGAGI (reference sequence). This CDR3 region has 16 residues. The ends lost 6 bases at V and 2 bases at J; junction bases unmatched: 7.

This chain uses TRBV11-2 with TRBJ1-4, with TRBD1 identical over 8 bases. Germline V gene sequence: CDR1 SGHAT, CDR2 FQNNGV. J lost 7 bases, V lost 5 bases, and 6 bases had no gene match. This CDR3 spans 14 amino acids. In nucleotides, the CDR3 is TGTGCCAGCAGCCCAGACAGGGGAAGTGAAAAACTGTTTTTT. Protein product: CASSPDRGSEKLFF.

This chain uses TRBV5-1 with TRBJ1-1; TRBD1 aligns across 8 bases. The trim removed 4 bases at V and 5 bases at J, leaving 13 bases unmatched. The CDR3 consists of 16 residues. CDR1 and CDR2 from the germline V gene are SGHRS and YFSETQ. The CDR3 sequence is CASSQAQTGVRTEAFF. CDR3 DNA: TGCGCCAGCAGCCAAGCTCAGACAGGGGTAAGGACTGAAGCTTTCTTT.

The CDR3 coding sequence is TGTGCCAGCAGCAGGACAGCAACTAATGAAAAACTGTTTTTT. Its protein product is CASSRTATNEKLFF. The genes are TRBV9 and TRBJ1-4; a weak D match, TRBD1 (6 bases). CDR3 length: 14 residues. Germline-derived CDR1 and CDR2 are SGDLS and YYNGEE. V was trimmed by 4 bases and J by 0 bases, leaving 7 bases between them.

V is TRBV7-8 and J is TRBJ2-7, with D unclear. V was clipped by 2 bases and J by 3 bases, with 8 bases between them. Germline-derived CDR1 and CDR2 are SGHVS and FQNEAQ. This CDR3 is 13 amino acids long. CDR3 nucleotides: TGTGCCAGCAGCTTAAAACAGAACTACGAGCAGTACTTC. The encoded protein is CASSLKQNYEQYF.

The CDR3 reads CAWSFLGGQGYTF. DNA of the CDR3: TGTGCCTGGAGCTTCTTGGGTGGACAGGGCTACACCTTC. The J gene is TRBJ1-2, the V gene TRBV30; a weak D match, TRBD1 (6 bases). CDR1 is GTSNPN and CDR2 is SVGIG in the germline V gene (reference sequence). The CDR3 runs to 13 residues. Trimming stripped 3 bases from V and 8 bases from J, with 16 bases between.

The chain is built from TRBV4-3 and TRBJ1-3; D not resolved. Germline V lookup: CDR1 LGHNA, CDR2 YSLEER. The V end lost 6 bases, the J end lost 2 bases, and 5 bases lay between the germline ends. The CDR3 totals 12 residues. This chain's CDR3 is CASRGAGNTIYF. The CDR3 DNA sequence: TGCGCCAGCAGGGGCGCTGGAAACACCATATATTTT.

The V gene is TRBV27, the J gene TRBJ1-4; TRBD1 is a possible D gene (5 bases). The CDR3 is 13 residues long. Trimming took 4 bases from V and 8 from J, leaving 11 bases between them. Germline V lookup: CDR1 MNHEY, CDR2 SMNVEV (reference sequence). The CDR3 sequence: CASSSGGREKLFF. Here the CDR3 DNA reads TGTGCCAGCAGTTCCGGGGGGAGGGAAAAACTGTTTTTT.

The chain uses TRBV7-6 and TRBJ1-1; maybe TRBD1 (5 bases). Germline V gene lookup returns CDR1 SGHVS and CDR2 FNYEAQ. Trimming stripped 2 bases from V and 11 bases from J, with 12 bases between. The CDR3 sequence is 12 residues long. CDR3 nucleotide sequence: TGTGCCAGCAGCTTATGGGGGGAGGAGGCTTTCTTT. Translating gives CASSLWGEEAFF.

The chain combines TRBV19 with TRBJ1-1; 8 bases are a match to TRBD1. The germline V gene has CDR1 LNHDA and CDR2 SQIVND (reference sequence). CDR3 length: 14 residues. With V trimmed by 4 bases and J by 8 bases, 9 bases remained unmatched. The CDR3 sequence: CASSNLRTGMEAFF. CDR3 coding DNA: TGTGCCAGTAGTAACCTACGGACAGGGATGGAAGCTTTCTTT.

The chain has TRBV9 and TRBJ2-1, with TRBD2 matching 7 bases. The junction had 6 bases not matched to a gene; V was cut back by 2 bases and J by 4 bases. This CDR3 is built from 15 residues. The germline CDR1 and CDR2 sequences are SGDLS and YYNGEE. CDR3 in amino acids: CASSVESSGYNEQFF. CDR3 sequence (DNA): TGTGCCAGCAGCGTTGAATCTAGCGGTTACAATGAGCAGTTCTTC.

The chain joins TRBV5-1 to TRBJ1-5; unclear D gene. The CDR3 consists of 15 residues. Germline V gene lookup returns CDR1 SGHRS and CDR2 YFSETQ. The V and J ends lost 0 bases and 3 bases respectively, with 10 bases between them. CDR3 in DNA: TGCGCCAGCAGCTTGGGAGGGTCGGTCAATCAGCCCCAGCATTTT. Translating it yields CASSLGGSVNQPQHF.

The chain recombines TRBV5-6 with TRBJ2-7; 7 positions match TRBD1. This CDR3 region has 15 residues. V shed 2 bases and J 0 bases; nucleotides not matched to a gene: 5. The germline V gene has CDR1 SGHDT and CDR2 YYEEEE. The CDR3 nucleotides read TGTGCCAGCAGCTTTAGACAGGGTAGCTCCTACGAGCAGTACTTC. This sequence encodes CASSFRQGSSYEQYF.

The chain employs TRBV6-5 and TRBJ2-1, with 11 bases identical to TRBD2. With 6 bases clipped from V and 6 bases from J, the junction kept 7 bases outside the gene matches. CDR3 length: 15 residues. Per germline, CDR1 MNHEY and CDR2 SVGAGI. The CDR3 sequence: CASRLSGGARNEQFF. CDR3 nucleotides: TGTGCCAGCAGACTTAGCGGGGGGGCCCGCAATGAGCAGTTCTTC.

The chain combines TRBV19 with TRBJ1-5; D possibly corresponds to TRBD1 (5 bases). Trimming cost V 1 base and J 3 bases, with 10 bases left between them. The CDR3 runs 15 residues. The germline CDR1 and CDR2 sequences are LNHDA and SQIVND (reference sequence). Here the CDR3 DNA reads TGTGCCAGTAGTATAGTGAGGGGACTCAATCAGCCCCAGCATTTT. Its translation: CASSIVRGLNQPQHF.

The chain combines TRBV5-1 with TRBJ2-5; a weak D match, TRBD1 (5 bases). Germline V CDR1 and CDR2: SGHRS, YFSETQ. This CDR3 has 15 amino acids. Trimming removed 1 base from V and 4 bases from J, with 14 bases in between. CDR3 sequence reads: CASSLRQGQRETQYF. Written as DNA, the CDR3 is TGCGCCAGCAGCTTGAGGCAGGGCCAGAGAGAGACCCAGTACTTC.